This TCR beta chain was retrieved from a study of shared clonotypes between healthy human individuals. Adults of Caucasian background living in Nashville, Tennessee made up all donors. Into CD45RA+ naive and CD45RA-negative memory subsets, the CD4+ cells were split. Study outcomes and limitations: Between a handful of donors, naive CD4 clonotypes were shared at a level of about 5%.

About this clone: Its antigen is undetermined.

This CDR3 comprises 11 residues. Germline V gives CDR1 ENHRY, CDR2 SYGVKD. Trimming removed 8 bases from V and 7 bases from J, with 12 bases in between. Several immunoSEQ plates received, in even portions, the genomic DNA of each subset. Some clones are missing from TCRdb's copy, which holds only in-frame ones; the method was immunoSEQ multiplex PCR. The repertoire includes over 850,000 clones, 70% to 80% of them detected once, and roughly 0.56% sits in the top ten. The rearrangement joins TRBV10-3 to TRBJ2-7; a possible D gene is TRBD2 (5 bases). This clonotype was obtained from a man younger than 35 in good health. Some clones in this sample may be carry-over from other donors' samples. The sequenced sample consisted of memory CD4+ T cells from PBMCs. The subset is: CD45RA-negative fraction. The CDR3 region has the DNA TGTGCCATCGGACTGGCGGAAGAGCAGTACTTC. This codes for CAIGLAEEQYF.